This T cell receptor beta chain emerged from a study of blood T cell repertoires in COVID-19. CDR1 and CDR2 (germline): SEHNR, FQNEAQ (reference sequence). V was pared by 1 base and J by 9 bases, with 13 bases between. The CDR3 is made up of 14 amino acids. Sequencing used immunoSEQ multiplex PCR; TCRdb keeps in-frame clones, though not all of them. The table includes 150,000 to 200,000 clones, 80% detected once. This TCR came from a man aged 70 or older with active or convalescent COVID-19. This sequence joins TRBV7-9 and TRBJ2-1; D may be TRBD1 (6 bases). Material for sequencing was peripheral blood. The CDR3 region has the DNA TGTGCCAGCAGCTTAGAACAGGGCTACGGTGAGCAGTTCTTC. Protein: CASSLEQGYGEQFF.